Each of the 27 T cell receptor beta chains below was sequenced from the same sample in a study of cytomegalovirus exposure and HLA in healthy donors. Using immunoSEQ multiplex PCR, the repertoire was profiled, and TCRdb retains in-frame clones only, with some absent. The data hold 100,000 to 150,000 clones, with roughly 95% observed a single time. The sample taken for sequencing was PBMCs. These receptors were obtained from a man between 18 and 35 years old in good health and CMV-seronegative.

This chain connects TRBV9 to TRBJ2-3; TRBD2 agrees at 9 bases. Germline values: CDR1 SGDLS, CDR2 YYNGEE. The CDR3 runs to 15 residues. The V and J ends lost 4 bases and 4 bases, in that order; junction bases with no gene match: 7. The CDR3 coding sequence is TGTGCCAGCAGCCCGTTAGCGGGAGCGGCAGATACGCAGTATTTT. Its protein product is CASSPLAGAADTQYF.

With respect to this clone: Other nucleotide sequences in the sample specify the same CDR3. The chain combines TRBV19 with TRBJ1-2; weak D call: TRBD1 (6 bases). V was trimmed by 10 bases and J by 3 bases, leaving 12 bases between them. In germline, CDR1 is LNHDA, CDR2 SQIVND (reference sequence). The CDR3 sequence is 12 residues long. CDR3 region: CATQGLDYGYTF. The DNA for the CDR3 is TGTGCCACACAGGGATTGGACTATGGCTACACCTTC.

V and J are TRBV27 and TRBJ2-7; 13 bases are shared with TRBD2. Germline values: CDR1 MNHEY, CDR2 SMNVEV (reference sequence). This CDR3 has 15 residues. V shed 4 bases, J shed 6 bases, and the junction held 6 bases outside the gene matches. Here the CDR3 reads CASSSRTSGRREQYF. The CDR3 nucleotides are TGTGCCAGCAGTTCTCGGACTAGCGGGAGACGCGAGCAGTACTTC.

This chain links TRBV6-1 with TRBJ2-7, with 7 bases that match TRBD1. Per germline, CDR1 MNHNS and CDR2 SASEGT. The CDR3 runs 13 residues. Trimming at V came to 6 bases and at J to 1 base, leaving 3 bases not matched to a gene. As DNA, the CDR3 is TGTGCCAGCAGAGACAGGGCTTCCTACGAGCAGTACTTC. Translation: CASRDRASYEQYF.

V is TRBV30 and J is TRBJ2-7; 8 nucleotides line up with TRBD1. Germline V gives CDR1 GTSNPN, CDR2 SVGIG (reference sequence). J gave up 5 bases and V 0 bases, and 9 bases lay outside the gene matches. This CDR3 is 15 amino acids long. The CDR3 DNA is TGTGCCTGGAGTGTTAGGAGACAGGGGTACGACGAGCAGTACTTC. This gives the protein CAWSVRRQGYDEQYF.

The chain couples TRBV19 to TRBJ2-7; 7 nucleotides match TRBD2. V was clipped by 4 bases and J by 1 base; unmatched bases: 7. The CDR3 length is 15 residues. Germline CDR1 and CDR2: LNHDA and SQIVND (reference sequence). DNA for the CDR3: TGTGCCAGTAGTAGGGGGGGGACGGGTTCCTACGAGCAGTACTTC. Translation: CASSRGGTGSYEQYF.

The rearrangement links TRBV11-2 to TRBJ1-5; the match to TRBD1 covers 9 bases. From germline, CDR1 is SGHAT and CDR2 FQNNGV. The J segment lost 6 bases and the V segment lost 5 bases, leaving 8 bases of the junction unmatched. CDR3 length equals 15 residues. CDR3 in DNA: TGTGCCAGCAGCCAAACAGGGGGCGTTAGTCAGCCCCAGCATTTT. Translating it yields CASSQTGGVSQPQHF.

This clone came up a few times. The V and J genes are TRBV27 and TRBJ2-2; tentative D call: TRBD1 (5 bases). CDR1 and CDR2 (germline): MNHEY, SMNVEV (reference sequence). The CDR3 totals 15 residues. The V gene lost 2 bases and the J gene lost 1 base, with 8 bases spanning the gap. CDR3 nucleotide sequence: TGTGCCAGCAGTTTACTAGGGGAGAACACCGGGGAGCTGTTTTTT. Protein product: CASSLLGENTGELFF.

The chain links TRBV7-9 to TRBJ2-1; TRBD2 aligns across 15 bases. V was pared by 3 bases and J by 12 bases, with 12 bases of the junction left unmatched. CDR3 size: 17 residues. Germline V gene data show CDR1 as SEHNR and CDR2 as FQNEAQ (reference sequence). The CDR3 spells CASSFRTSGRGEVGQFF. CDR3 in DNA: TGTGCCAGCAGCTTTCGGACTAGCGGGAGGGGGGAGGTAGGGCAGTTCTTC.

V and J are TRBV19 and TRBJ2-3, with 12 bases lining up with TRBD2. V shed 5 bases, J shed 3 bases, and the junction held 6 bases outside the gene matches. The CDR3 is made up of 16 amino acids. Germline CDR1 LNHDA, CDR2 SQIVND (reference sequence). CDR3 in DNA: TGTGCCAGTAGTGTACTAGCGGGAGGTACTACAGATACGCAGTATTTT. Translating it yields CASSVLAGGTTDTQYF.

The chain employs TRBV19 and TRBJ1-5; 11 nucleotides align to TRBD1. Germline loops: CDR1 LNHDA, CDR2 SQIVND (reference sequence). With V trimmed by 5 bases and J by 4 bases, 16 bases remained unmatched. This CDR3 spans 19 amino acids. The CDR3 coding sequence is TGTGCCAGTAGTCCACCCGGGACAGGGGGGACGGATTGGAATCAGCCCCAGCATTTT. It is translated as CASSPPGTGGTDWNQPQHF.

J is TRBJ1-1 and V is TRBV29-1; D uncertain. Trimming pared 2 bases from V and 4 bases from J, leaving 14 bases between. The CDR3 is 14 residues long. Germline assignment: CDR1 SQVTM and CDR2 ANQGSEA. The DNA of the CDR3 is TGCAGCGTTGAATTATCCGGGAGAGGCACTGAAGCTTTCTTT. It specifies CSVELSGRGTEAFF. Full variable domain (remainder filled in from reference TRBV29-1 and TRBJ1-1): SAVISQKPSRDICQRGTSLTIQCQVDSQVTMMFWYRQQPGQSLTLIATANQGSEATYESGFVIDKFPISRPNLTFSTLTVSNMSPEDSSIYLCSVELSGRGTEAFFGQGTRLTVV.

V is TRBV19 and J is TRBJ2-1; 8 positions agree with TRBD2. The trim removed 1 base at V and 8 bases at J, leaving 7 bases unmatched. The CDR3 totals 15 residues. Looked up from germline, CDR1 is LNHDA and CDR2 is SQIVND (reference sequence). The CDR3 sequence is CASSIGAGELDEQFF. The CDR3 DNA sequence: TGTGCCAGTAGTATAGGAGCGGGAGAGCTGGATGAGCAGTTCTTC.

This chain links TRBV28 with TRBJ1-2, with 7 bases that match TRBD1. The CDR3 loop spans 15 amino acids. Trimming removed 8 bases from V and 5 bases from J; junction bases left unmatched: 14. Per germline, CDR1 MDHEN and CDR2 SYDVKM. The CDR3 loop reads CASGDWAGGTYGYTF. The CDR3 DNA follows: TGTGCCAGCGGGGATTGGGCAGGGGGGACTTATGGCTACACCTTC.

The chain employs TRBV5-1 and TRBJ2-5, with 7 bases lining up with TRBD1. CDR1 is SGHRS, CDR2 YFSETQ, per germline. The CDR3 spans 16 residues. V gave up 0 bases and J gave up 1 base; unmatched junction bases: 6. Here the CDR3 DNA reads TGCGCCAGCAGCTTGGCCCCGGGACAGACCCAAGAGACCCAGTACTTC. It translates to CASSLAPGQTQETQYF. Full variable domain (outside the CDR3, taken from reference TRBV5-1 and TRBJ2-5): KAGVTQTPRYLIKTRGQQVTLSCSPISGHRSVSWYQQTPGQGLQFLFEYFSETQRNKGNFPGRFSGRQFSNSRSEMNVSTLELGDSALYLCASSLAPGQTQETQYFGPGTRLLVL.

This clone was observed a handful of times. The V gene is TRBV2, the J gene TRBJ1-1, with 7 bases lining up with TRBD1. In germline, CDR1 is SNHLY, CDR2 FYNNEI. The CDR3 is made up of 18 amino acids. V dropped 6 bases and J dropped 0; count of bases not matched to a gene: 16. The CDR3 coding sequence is TGTGCCAGCAGGGGACAGTGGGGGGTAGAGGTCATGAACACTGAAGCTTTCTTT. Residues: CASRGQWGVEVMNTEAFF.

The CDR3 loop is CSVGGGGDQWTEAFF. DNA of the CDR3: TGCAGCGTTGGGGGAGGAGGGGATCAATGGACTGAAGCTTTCTTT. The V and J genes are TRBV29-1 and TRBJ1-1; weak D call: TRBD1 (5 bases). CDR3 length equals 15 residues. In germline, CDR1 is SQVTM, CDR2 ANQGSEA. Trimming removed 4 bases from V and 5 bases from J, with 20 bases in between.

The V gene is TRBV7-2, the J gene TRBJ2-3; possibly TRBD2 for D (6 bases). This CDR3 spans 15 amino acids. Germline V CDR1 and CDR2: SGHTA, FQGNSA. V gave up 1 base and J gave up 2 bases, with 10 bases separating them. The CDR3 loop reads CASSLDLALTDTQYF. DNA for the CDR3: TGTGCCAGCAGCTTAGACCTAGCGCTCACAGATACGCAGTATTTT.

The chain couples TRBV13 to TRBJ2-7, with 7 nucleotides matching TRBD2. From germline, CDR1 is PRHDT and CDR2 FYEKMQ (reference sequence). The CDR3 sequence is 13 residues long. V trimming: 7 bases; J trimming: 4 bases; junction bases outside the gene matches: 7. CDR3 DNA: TGTGCCAGCAAGGGAGGGGAAAATTACGAGCAGTACTTC. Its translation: CASKGGENYEQYF.

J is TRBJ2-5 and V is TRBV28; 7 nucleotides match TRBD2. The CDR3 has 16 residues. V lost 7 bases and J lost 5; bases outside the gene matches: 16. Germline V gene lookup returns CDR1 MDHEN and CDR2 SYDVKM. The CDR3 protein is CASTDPGGWFNETQYF. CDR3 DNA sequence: TGTGCCAGCACCGACCCGGGAGGATGGTTTAATGAGACCCAGTACTTC.

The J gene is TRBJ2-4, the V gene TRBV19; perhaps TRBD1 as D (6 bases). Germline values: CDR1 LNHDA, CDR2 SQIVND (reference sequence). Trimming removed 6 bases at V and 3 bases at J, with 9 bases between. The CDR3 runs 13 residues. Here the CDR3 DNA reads TGTGCCAGTAGCGGACAGATCAAAAACATTCAGTACTTC. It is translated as CASSGQIKNIQYF.

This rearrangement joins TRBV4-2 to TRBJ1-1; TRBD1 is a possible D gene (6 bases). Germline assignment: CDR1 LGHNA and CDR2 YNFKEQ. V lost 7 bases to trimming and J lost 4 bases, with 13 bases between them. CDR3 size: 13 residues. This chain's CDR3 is CASTRPRGTEAFF. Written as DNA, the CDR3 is TGTGCCAGCACTCGGCCCAGGGGCACTGAAGCTTTCTTT.

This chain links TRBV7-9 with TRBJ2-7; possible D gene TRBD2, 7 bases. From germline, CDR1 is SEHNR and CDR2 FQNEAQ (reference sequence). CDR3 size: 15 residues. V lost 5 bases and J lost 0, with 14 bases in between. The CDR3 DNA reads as TGTGCCAGCAGCCCACCCGGGGGGCCCTCCTACGAGCAGTACTTC. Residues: CASSPPGGPSYEQYF.

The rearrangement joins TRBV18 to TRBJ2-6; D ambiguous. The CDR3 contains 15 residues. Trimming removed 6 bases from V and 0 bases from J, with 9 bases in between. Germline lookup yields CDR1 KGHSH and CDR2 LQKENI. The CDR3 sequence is CASSSLASGANVLTF. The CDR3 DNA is TGTGCCAGCTCTTCGCTGGCCTCTGGGGCCAACGTCCTGACTTTC.

DNA for the CDR3: TGTGCCAGCAGCCCCGGACACCCCTATGGCTACACCTTC. As protein: CASSPGHPYGYTF. This chain connects TRBV7-2 to TRBJ1-2, with a possible D match to TRBD1 (5 bases). CDR1 and CDR2 from the germline V gene are SGHTA and FQGNSA. Trimming shortened V by 5 bases and J by 4 bases, and 11 bases separated the two germline ends. This CDR3 contains 13 residues.

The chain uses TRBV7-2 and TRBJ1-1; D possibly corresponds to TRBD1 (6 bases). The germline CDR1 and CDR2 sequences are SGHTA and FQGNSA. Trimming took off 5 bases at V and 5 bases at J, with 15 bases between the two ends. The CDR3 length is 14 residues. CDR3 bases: TGTGCCAGCAGCCTCGGACAGAGGACGACTGAAGCTTTCTTT. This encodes CASSLGQRTTEAFF.

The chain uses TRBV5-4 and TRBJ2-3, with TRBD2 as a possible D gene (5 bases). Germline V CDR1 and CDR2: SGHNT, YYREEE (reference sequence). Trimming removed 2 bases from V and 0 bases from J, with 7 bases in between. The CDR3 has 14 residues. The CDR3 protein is CASSLERSTDTQYF. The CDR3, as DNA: TGTGCCAGCAGCTTAGAGCGGAGCACAGATACGCAGTATTTT.